The rows below give T cell receptor beta chains drawn from one sample of a study of blood T cell repertoires in COVID-19. Produced via immunoSEQ multiplex PCR; TCRdb's table is partial and in-frame only. The table shows more than 300,000 clones, with roughly 90% occurring only once. Sequencing input: PBMCs or T cells enriched from blood (not recorded which). These receptors were taken from a woman in her 30s who had recovered from COVID-19. The CDR3 runs from the conserved cysteine through the conserved F or W. D genes are given only for firm matches.

j_call v_call cdr3_length d_call cdr3_aa
TRBJ2-5 TRBV7-9 16 TRBD2 CASSSPGLAGQETQYF
TRBJ2-5 TRBV6-5 15 TRBD2 CASTGLAGVRETQYF
TRBJ1-1 TRBV5-4 14 - CASSSSGDTGRAFF
TRBJ2-7 TRBV5-4 17 - CASSLTRTGRASYEQYF
TRBJ1-1 TRBV6-5 13 - CASSPGGTTEAFF
TRBJ2-5 TRBV2 13 TRBD1 CASSGQGMETQYF
TRBJ2-2 TRBV3-1/TRBV3-2 16 TRBD1 CASSQDVQGDTGELFF
TRBJ2-7 TRBV4-2 14 - CASSQRRSSYEQYF
TRBJ2-7 TRBV27 13 - CASSLSDSYEQYF
TRBJ2-7 TRBV4-2 18 TRBD2 CASSPGTSGRAFSYEQYF
TRBJ2-7 TRBV4-1 15 TRBD1 CASSPLTGGRGEQYF
TRBJ1-5 TRBV28 14 TRBD1 CASSSGQGDQPQHF
TRBJ1-1 TRBV4-3 13 - CASSRGLNTEAFF
TRBJ2-1 TRBV19 15 - CASSMSRATYNEQFF
TRBJ2-1 TRBV5-5 14 TRBD2 CASSLVVAGDEQFF
TRBJ1-2 TRBV18 13 TRBD1 CASSLDRDYGYTF
TRBJ2-1 TRBV2 13 - CASKLETPHRRFF
TRBJ1-5 TRBV9 17 - CASSVIPRWTANQPQHF
TRBJ1-3 TRBV9 15 - CASSEQSGGGNTIYF
TRBJ2-7 TRBV12-3/TRBV12-4 12 - CASSPSRYEQYF
TRBJ1-5 TRBV18 13 - CASSPADNQPQHF
TRBJ1-4 TRBV2 15 - CASRPGAATNEKLFF
TRBJ2-7 TRBV27 14 - CASSFFQGRVEQYF
TRBJ2-7 TRBV28 15 TRBD1 CASRLGTGGSYEQYF
TRBJ1-2 TRBV23-1 17 TRBD1 CASPSVLFETGGYGYTF